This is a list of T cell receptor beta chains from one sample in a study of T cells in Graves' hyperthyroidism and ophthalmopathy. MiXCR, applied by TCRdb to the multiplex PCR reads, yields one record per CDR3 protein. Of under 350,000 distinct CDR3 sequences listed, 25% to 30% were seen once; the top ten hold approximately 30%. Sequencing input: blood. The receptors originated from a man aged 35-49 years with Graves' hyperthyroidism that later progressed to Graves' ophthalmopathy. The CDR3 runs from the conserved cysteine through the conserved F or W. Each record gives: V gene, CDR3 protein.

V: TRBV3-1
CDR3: CASSPDTFGQPQHF

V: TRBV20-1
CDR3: CSAPGGGGYYEQYF

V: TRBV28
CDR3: CASSLFQRTGGGYTF

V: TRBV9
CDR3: CASSAGQAVNTEAFF

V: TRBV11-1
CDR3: CASSLGWGDRATEAFF

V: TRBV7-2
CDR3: CASSPRMTGGNQPQHF

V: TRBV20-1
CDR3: CSVRASGRAIVYEQYF

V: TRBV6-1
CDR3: CASDWPWSNTEAFF

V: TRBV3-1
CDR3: CASSHRTGVTAGYTF

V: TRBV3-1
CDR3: CASSQGDSGNTIYF

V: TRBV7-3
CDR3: CASSWRASGRSNTGELFF

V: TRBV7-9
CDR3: CVSSSSTGGYEQYF

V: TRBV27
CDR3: CASSLGGRIETQYF

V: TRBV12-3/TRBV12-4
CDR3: CASSRDIYEQYF

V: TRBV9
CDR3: CASSVLGDTEAFF

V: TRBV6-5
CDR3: CASSPPGVAGELFF

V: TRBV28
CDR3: CASSQGRGYTF

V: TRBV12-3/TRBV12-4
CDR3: CASSLRGVTEAFF

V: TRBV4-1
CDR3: CASSKREGSNTEAFF

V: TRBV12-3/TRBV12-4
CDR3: CASRADGINYEQYF

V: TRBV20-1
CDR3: CSASSGLGRLAGGEQYF

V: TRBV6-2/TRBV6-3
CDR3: CASVVAHSKNTEAFF

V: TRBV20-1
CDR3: CSARGIGPHEQFF

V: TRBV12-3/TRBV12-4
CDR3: CASSGPVGNTEAFF

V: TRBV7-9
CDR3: CASSLADPEAFF

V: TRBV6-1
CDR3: CASSAGVEGNIQYF

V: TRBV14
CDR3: CASSQDLTARPGNTIYF

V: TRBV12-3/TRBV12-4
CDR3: CASRLGQRNQPQHF

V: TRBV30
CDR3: CAWGSIYEQYF

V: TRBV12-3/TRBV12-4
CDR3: CASSFGLGTGELFF

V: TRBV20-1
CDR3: CSASGSWETQYF

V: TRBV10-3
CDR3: CAISVTVGASPLHF

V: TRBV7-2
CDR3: CASKMNLLFF

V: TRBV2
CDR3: CASSEWWGDSELFF

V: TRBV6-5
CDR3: CASSRSGGPNTGELFF

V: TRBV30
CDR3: CAWSGSSPYEQYF

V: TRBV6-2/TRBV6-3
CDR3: CASSYRSLRGFYEQYF

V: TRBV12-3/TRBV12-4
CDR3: CASSDQGILNTEAFF

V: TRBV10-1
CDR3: CASSGTSGRVRETQYF

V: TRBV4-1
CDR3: CASSQVASGQETQYF

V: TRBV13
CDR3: CASSSYRLNGYTF